This TCR beta chain was recorded in a study of human T cells and chemical hapten exposure. On the study more broadly: Patients, largely female, had alopecia areata, totalis or universalis.

Findings and caveats of the study: TCRs whose frequency exceeded 1 in 1000 remained the same following DPC sensitization.

Described time point: patch test 3, about 24 weeks after DPC sensitization. Treatment described: therapeutic diphenylcyclopropenone sensitization with weekly scalp DPC. Individual cDNA molecules had unique molecular identifiers attached to them by the library. TCRdb reanalysed the RACE reads using MiXCR and keeps one entry per CDR3 protein. The sample carries just over 70,000 distinct CDR3 sequences, approximately 12% recorded once. This clonotype was seen repeatedly, ten times or more. The antigen remains undetermined. The CDR3 has 15 residues. Germline lookup yields CDR1 SGHAT and CDR2 FQNNGV. Unmatched junction bases numbered 9, after V lost 6 bases and J lost 4 bases.

This clonotype was obtained from a woman between 50 and 59 years old with alopecia areata. Some clones in this sample may be carry-over from other donors' samples. The V and J genes are TRBV11-2 and TRBJ2-3; 8 nucleotides align to TRBD1. The starting material was whole blood, obtained in connection with sensitization to the hapten diphenylcyclopropenone (DPC). The CDR3 is CASRPGTGFADTQYF. The CDR3 region has the DNA TGTGCCAGCAGACCGGGGACAGGCTTCGCAGATACGCAGTATTTT.